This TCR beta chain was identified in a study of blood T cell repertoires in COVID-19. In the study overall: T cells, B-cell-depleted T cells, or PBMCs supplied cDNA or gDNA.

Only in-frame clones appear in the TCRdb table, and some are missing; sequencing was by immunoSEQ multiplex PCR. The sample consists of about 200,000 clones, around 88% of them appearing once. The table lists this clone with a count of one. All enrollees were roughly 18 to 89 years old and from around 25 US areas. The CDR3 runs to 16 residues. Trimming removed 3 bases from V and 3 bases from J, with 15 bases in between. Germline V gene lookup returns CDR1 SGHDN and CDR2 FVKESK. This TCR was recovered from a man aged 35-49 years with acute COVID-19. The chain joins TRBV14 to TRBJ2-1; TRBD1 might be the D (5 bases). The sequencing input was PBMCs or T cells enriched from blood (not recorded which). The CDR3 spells CASSHLGAERYNEQFF. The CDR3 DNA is TGTGCCAGCAGCCACTTAGGGGCGGAACGCTACAATGAGCAGTTCTTC.